This TCR beta chain is drawn from a study of blood T cell repertoires in COVID-19. Study-level background: Sites across the United States, Italy and Spain contributed samples from acute and convalescent COVID-19.

Per the authors' pipeline: The assay estimated nucleated cells by amplifying reference gene primers. Only in-frame clones appear in the TCRdb table, and some are missing; sequencing was by immunoSEQ multiplex PCR. The DNA gave D and trimming, while V, J and clone size come from that table. The repertoire holds roughly 520,000 clones, with approximately 87% as singletons. The study counted Cohort 3 donors as recovered given two negative PCRs, clearance, or symptom resolution. Trimming cost V 3 bases and J 7 bases; bases outside gene matches: 2. There are 15 residues in the CDR3. CDR1 MNHEY and CDR2 SMNVEV come from the germline V gene (reference sequence).

The J gene is TRBJ2-1, the V gene TRBV27; TRBD2 matches 14 bases. Sequencing input: PBMCs or T cells enriched from blood (not recorded which). This clonotype originated in a woman aged 40-49 years who had recovered from COVID-19. The CDR3: CASSFGTSGSNEQFF. In nucleotides, the CDR3 is TGTGCCAGCAGTTTTGGGACTAGCGGGAGTAATGAGCAGTTCTTC.